These T cell receptor beta chains were read from a single sample in a study of post-analysis software for immune sequencing data. TCRdb re-derived calls from the PCR reads in MiXCR, one entry per CDR3 protein. The table lists approximately 690,000 distinct CDR3 sequences, 55% to 60% of them singletons. The sample taken for sequencing was blood. These TCRs come from a girl aged 2-10 years with multiple sclerosis. Both conserved end residues are part of each CDR3. The D gene is left open where the match is weak.

D gene | V gene | CDR3 protein
. | TRBV7-9 | CASSRGEQPQHF
. | TRBV6-6 | CASSYRGDINEQFF
. | TRBV6-5 | CASRKKNIQYF
TRBD2 | TRBV24-1 | CATSPAGEIWTQYF
. | TRBV11-2 | CASSFHPNGRFNEKLFF
. | TRBV12-3/TRBV12-4 | CASSPEGGSEQYF
. | TRBV5-5 | CASSLGIGTATNEKLFF
. | TRBV20-1 | CSAILGEGVLGYTF
TRBD1 | TRBV29-1 | CSVEDSRGLANTEAFF
TRBD1 | TRBV20-1 | CSAKPGQDSTGELFF
. | TRBV7-9 | CASSLLFQGTSHNEQFF
. | TRBV29-1 | CSVIDGRRGEQYF
TRBD2 | TRBV7-2 | CASSLGGLAGGPLSTDTQYF
. | TRBV6-2/TRBV6-3 | CASSYSRTPQTQYF
TRBD2 | TRBV5-1 | CASLASGSSNEQFF
. | TRBV5-6 | CASSPRVLRYGYTF
. | TRBV5-4 | CASSGSSLYGYTF
. | TRBV5-1 | CASSHSALYNEQFF
. | TRBV6-1 | CASSEALGGSTDTQYF
TRBD1 | TRBV7-3 | CASSETGGGYNEQFF
. | TRBV20-1 | CSARGKRGYSTDTQYF
TRBD2 | TRBV6-1 | CASSEISSGRLTYNEQYF
. | TRBV12-3/TRBV12-4 | CASIRDAAKTSYEQYF
. | TRBV7-8 | CASSSSSTQYF
TRBD2 | TRBV6-6 | CASSYFPSGMSTDTQYF
. | TRBV5-6 | CASSLAFQEGETQYF
. | TRBV20-1 | CSARSGANNQPQHF
TRBD2 | TRBV5-6 | CASSLSPTSGQETQYF
TRBD1 | TRBV6-2/TRBV6-3 | CASSSSMTGGAKNYGYTF
. | TRBV12-3/TRBV12-4 | CASSRGSATGYTF
. | TRBV28 | CASSLRGLREGTDTQYF
. | TRBV5-1 | CASSSKGSRDGYTF
. | TRBV12-3/TRBV12-4 | CASSMGGAYEQYF
TRBD2 | TRBV7-2 | CASSPGGIAGGVGTQYF
. | TRBV3-1 | CASSQRDTYNEQFF
. | TRBV9 | CASSVDRRGALYEQFF
. | TRBV5-5 | CASSLDPRETQYF
. | TRBV7-9 | CASSLSPNPPETQYF
TRBD2 | TRBV2 | CASKLESGTREQYF
. | TRBV6-5 | CASSFGTSRSPLHF
. | TRBV7-2 | CASSLDAGPYGYTF
. | TRBV14 | CVSSQALVTGERFF
. | TRBV5-1 | CASSLAISGGSGQETQYF
. | TRBV7-8 | CASSLVVGETSTDTQYF
TRBD1 | TRBV12-3/TRBV12-4 | CASSTGGSYNEQFF
TRBD2 | TRBV7-2 | CASSLAPLAGGNNEQFF
. | TRBV12-1 | CASSAPCGYTF
. | TRBV6-5 | CASSYGPGVEQYF
TRBD1 | TRBV7-2 | CASSFVTGAMGGYTF
. | TRBV7-2 | CASSFLGTKNEQFF
TRBD2 | TRBV28 | CASSSLRTSGPYEQYF
. | TRBV9 | CASSVDPMRGDQSGELFF
TRBD2 | TRBV20-1 | CSARGLAGFFAETRYF
. | TRBV20-1 | CSARPRTPKNIQYF
TRBD2 | TRBV29-1 | CSVVRLAGAYEQYF
. | TRBV4-1 | CASSQDPRGGIYNEQFF
. | TRBV4-2 | CASSQDYRGGEQFF
. | TRBV5-1 | CASSLNAPMESGNEQFF
. | TRBV6-2/TRBV6-3 | CASSSGHRGRTEAFF
TRBD2 | TRBV12-5 | CASGPSGTETQYF